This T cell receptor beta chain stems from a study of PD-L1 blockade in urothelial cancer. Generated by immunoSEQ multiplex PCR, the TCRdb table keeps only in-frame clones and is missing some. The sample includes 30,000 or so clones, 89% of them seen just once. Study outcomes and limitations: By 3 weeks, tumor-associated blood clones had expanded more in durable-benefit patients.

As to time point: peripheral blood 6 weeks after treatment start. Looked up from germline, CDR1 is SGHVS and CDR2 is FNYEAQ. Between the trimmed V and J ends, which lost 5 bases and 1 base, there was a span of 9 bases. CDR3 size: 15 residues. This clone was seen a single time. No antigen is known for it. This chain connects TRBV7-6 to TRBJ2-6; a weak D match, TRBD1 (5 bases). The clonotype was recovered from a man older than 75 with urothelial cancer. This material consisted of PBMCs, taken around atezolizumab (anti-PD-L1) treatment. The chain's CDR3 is CASSRQRSGANVLTF. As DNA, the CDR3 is TGTGCCAGCAGCCGACAGAGGTCTGGGGCCAACGTCCTGACTTTC.